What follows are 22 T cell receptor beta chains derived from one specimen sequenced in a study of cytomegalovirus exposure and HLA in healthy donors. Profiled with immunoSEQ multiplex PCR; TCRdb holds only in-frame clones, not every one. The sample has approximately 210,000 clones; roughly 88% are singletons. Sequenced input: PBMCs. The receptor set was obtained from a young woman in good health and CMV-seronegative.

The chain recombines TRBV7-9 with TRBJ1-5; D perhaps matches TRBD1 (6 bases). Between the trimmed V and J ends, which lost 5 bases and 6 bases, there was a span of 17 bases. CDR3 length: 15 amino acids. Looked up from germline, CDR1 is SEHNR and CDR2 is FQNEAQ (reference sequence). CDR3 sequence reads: CASSQGGGSAQPQHF. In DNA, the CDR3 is TGTGCCAGCAGCCAAGGGGGGGGGTCGGCTCAGCCCCAGCATTTT.

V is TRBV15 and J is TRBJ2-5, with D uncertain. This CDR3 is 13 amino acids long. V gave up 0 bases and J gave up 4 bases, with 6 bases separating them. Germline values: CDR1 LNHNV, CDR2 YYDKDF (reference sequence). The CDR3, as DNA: TGTGCCACCAGCAGAGATTCGGGAGAGACCCAGTACTTC. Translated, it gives CATSRDSGETQYF.

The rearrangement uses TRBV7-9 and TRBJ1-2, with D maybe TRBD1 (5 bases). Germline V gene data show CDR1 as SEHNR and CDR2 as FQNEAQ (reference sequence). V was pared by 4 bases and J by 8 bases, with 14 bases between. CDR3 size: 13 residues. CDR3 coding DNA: TGTGCCAGCAGCTCCTCGTGGGGGGAGGGCTACACCTTC. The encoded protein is CASSSSWGEGYTF.

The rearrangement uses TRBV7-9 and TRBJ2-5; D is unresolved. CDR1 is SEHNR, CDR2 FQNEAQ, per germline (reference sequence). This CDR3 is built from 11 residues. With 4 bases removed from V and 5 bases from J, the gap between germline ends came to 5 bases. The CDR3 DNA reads TGTGCCAGCAGCTCACTGGAGACCCAGTACTTC. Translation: CASSSLETQYF.

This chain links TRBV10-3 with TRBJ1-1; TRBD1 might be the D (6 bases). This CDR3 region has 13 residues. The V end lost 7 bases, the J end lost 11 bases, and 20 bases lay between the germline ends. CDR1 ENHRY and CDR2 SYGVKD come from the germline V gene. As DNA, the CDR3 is TGTGCCATCACCCCGGATCTACAGGGTTCGGCTTTCTTT. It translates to CAITPDLQGSAFF.

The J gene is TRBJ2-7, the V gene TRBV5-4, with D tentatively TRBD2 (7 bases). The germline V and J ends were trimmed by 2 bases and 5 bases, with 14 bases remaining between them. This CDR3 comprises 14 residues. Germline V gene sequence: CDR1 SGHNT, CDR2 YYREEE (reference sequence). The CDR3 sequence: CASSLRGADNEQYF. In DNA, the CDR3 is TGTGCCAGCAGCTTACGGGGGGCGGACAACGAGCAGTACTTC.

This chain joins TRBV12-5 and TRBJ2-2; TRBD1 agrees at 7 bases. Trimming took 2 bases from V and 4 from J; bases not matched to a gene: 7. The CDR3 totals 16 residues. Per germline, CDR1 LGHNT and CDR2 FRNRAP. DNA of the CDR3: TGTGCTAGTGGTTTGACAACAGGGGCGACCACCGGGGAGCTGTTTTTT. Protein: CASGLTTGATTGELFF.

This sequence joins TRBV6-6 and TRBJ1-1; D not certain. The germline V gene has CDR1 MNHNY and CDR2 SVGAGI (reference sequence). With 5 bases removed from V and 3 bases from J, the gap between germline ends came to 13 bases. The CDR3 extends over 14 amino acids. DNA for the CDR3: TGTGCCAGCAGTCCCATCTCGGGGTACACTGAAGCTTTCTTT. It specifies CASSPISGYTEAFF.

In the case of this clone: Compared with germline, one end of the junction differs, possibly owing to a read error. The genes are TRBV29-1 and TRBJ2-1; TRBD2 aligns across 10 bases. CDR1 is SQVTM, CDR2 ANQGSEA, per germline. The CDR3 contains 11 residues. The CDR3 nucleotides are TGCAGCGCTCTTAGCGGGGGGATTCTCCTCTTC. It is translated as CSALSGGILLF.

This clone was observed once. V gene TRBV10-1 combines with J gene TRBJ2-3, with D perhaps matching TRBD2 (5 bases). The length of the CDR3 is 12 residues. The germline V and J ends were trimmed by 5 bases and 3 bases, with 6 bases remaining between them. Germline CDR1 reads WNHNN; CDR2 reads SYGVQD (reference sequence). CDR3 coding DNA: TGCGCCAGCAGTCGGGGTACAGATACGCAGTATTTT. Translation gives CASSRGTDTQYF.

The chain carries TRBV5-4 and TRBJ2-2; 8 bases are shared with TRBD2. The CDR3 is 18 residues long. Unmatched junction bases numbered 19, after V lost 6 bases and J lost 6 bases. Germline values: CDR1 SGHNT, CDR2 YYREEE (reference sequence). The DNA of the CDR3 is TGTGCCAGCAACGAATGGGGGAGGGTAGCGGGACCCTCCGGGGAGCTGTTTTTT. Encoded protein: CASNEWGRVAGPSGELFF.

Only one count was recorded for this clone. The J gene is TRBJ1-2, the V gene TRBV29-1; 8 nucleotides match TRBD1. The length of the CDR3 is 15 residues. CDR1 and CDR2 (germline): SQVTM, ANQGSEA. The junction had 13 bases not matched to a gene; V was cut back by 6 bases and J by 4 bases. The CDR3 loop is CSVKGQAALGYGYTF. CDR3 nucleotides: TGCAGCGTGAAGGGACAGGCAGCTTTGGGCTATGGCTACACCTTC.

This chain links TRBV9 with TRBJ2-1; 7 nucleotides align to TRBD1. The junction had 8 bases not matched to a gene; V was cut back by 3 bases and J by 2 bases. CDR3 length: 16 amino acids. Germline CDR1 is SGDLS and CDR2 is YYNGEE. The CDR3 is CASSGENRGPYNEQFF. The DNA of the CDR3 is TGTGCCAGCAGCGGAGAGAACAGGGGTCCCTACAATGAGCAGTTCTTC.

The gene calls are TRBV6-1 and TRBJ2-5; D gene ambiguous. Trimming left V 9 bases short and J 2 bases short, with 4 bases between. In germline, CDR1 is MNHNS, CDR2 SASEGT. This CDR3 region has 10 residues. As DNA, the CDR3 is TGTGCCAGTACTCAAGAGACCCAGTACTTC. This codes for CASTQETQYF.

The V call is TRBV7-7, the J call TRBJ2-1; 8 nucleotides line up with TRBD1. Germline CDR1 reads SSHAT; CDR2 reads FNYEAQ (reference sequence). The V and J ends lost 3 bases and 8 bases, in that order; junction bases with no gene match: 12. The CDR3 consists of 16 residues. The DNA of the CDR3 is TGTGCCAGCAGCTTGGGAACAGGGGGAGAATACGATGAGCAGTTCTTC. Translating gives CASSLGTGGEYDEQFF.

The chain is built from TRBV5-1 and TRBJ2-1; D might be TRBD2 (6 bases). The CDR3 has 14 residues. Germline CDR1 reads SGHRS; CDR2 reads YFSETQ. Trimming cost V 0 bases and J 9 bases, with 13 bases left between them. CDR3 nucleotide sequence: TGCGCCAGCAGCTTGGAAGCGGGTTCGGCTGAGCAGTTCTTC. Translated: CASSLEAGSAEQFF.

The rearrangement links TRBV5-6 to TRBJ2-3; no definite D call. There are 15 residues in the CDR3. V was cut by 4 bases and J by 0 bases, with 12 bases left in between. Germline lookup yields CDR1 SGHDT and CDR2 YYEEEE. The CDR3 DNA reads TGTGCCAGCAGCGGTGGGCAGGCAAGCACAGATACGCAGTATTTT. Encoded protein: CASSGGQASTDTQYF.

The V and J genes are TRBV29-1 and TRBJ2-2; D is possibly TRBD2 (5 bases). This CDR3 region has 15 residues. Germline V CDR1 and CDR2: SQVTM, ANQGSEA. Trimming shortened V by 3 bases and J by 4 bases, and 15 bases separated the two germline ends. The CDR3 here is CSVEAGPGGTGELFF. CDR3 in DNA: TGCAGCGTTGAGGCGGGCCCCGGTGGCACCGGGGAGCTGTTTTTT.

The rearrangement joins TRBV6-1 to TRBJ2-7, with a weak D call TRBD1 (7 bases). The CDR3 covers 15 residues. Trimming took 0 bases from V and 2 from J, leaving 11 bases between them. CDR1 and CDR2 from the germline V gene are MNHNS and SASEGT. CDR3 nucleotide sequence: TGTGCCAGCAGTGAAGCGGGGGGACAGACCTACGAGCAGTACTTC. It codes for CASSEAGGQTYEQYF.

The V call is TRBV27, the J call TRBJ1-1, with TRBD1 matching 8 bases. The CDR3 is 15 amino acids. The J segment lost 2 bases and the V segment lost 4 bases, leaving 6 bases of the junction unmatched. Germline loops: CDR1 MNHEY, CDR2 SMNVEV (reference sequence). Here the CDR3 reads CASSSYDRGNTEAFF. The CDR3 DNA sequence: TGTGCCAGCAGTTCATATGACAGGGGAAACACTGAAGCTTTCTTT.

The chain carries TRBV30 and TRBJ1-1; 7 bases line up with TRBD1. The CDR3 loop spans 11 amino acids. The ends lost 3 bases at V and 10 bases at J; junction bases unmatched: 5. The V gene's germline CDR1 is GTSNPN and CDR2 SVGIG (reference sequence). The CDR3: CAWSGSGGAFF. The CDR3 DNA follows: TGTGCCTGGAGCGGATCAGGGGGAGCTTTCTTT.

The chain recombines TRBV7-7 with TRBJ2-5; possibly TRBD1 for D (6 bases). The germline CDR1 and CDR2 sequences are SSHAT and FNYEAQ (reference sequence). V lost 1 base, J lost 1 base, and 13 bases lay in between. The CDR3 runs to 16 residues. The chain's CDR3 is CASSLGAGVVQETQYF. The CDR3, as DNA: TGTGCCAGCAGCTTAGGGGCAGGGGTAGTCCAAGAGACCCAGTACTTC. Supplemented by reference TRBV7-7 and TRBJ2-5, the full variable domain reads GAGVSQSPRYKVTKRGQDVTLRCDPISSHATLYWYQQALGQGPEFLTYFNYEAQPDKSGLPSDRFSAERPEGSISTLTIQRTEQRDSAMYRCASSLGAGVVQETQYFGPGTRLLVL.